This T cell receptor (beta chain) came from a study of identical twins. The CDR3 covers 16 residues. The ends lost 6 bases at V and 5 bases at J; junction bases unmatched: 14. TCRdb independently ran MiXCR on the 5' RACE reads; one entry per CDR3 protein. The sample shows 200,000 to 250,000 distinct CDR3 sequences, over 5% of them seen only once. This clonotype showed up many times. These data are also associated with another study on T cells expressing NK-cell markers.

Sequenced material: CD8+ T cells sorted from blood. This clonotype originated in a woman younger than 30 in good health. The chain is built from TRBV12-3 or TRBV12-4 and TRBJ2-3; 7 bases are shared with TRBD2. In DNA, the CDR3 is TGTGCCAGCAGCCCTCCTACGGGGGGAGAAGGAGATACGCAGTATTTT. Amino acid sequence: CASSPPTGGEGDTQYF.